This T cell receptor (beta chain) was documented in a study of blood T cell repertoires in COVID-19. The wider study: PBMCs, B-cell-depleted T cells, or T cells provided the cDNA or gDNA that made up the material.

The authors' processing: Estimation of nucleated cell counts relied on the amplification of reference gene primers. TCRdb keeps only in-frame clones here, not all; method: immunoSEQ multiplex PCR. V and J calls and clone size are those listed in that table; D and trimming were worked out from the DNA. In the table there are approximately 38,000 clones, about four fifths of which are singletons. This clonotype was sampled from a human donor with acute or convalescent COVID-19. The donor label of this sample is uncertain. Sequenced: peripheral blood.

In DNA, the CDR3 is TGTGCCATCAGTGAGCTGGGCCACCAAAGCAATCAGCCCCAGCATTTT. Protein sequence: CAISELGHQSNQPQHF. The chain combines TRBV10-3 with TRBJ1-5; D unresolved. Germline V CDR1 and CDR2: ENHRY, SYGVKD. The CDR3 length is 16 residues. V was pared by 2 bases and J by 1 base, with 12 bases between.